This T cell receptor (beta chain) originates from a study of technical replicates of blood from several donors. The CDR3 length is 14 residues. V shed 5 bases and J 4 bases; nucleotides not matched to a gene: 5. Germline CDR1 SGHDN, CDR2 FVKESK. Libraries were prepared by immunoSEQ multiplex PCR; TCRdb keeps only in-frame clonotypes and omits some of them. The sample includes tens of thousands of clones, 93% of them seen just once. The sample consisted of T cells isolated from PBMCs. The chain combines TRBV14 with TRBJ1-2, with TRBD1 matching over 9 bases. The source is a human donor in good health. CDR3 nucleotide sequence: TGTGCCAGCAGCTACGTGACAGGGGGCTATGGCTACACCTTC. Protein: CASSYVTGGYGYTF.